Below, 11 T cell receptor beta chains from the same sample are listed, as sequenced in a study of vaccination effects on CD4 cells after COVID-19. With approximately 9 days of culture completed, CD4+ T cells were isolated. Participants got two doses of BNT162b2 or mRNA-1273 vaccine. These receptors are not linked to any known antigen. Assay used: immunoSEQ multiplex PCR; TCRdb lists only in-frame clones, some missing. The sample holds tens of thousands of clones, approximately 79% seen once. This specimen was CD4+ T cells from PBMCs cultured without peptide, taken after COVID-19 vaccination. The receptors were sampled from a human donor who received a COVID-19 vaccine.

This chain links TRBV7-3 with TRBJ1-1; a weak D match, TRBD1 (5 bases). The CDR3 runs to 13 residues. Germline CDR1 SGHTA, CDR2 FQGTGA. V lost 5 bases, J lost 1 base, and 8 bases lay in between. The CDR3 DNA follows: TGTGCCAGCAGCCGGACACCGAACACTGAAGCTTTCTTT. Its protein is CASSRTPNTEAFF.

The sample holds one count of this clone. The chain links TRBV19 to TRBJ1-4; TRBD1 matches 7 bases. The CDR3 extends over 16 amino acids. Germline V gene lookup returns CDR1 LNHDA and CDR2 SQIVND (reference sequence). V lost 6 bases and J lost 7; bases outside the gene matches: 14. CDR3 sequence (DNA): TGTGCCAGTAGCTCCCGGGACAGCTCCTCGGGTGAAAAACTGTTTTTT. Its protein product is CASSSRDSSSGEKLFF.

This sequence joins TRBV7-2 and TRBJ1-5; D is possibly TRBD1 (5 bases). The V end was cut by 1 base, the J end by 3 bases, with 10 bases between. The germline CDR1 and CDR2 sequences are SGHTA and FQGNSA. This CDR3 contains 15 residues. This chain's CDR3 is CASSLGGWANQPQHF. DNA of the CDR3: TGTGCCAGCAGCTTAGGGGGCTGGGCCAATCAGCCCCAGCATTTT.

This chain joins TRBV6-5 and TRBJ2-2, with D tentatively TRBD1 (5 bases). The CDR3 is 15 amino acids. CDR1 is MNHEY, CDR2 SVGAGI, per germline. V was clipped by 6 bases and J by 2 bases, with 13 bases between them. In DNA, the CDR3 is TGTGCCAGCAGGCTACAGGTTTTAAACACCGGGGAGCTGTTTTTT. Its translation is CASRLQVLNTGELFF.

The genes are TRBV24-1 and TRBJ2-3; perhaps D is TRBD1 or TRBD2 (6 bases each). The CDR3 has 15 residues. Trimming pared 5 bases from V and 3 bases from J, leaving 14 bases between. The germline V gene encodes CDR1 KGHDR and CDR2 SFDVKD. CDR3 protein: CATSGRGQGTDTQYF. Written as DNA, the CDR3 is TGTGCCACCAGTGGGAGGGGCCAGGGGACAGATACGCAGTATTTT.

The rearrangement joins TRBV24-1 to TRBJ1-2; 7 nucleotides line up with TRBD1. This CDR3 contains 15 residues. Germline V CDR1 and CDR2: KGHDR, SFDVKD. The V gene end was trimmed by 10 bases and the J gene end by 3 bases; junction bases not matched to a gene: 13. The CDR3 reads CATYSPGGGDYGYTF. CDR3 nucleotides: TGTGCCACATACTCTCCAGGGGGAGGGGACTATGGCTACACCTTC.

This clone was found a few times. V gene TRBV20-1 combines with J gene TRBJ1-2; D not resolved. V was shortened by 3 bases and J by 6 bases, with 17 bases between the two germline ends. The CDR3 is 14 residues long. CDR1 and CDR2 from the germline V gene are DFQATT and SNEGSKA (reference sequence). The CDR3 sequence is CSASDRSGPHGYTF. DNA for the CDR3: TGCAGTGCTAGTGACCGGTCCGGGCCCCATGGCTACACCTTC.

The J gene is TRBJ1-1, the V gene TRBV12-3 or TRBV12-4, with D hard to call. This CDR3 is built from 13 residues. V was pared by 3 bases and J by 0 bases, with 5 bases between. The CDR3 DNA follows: TGTGCCAGCAGTTTTAGGATGAACACTGAAGCTTTCTTT. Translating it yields CASSFRMNTEAFF.

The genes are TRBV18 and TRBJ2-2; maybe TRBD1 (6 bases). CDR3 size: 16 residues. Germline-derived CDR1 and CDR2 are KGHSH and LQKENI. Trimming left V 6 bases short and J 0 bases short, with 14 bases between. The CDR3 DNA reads TGTGCCAGCTCCAGAGACAGGATACCGAACACCGGGGAGCTGTTTTTT. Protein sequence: CASSRDRIPNTGELFF.

The CDR3 protein is CASSGRAGGGPSNTGELFF. CDR3 nucleotides: TGTGCCAGCAGTGGGAGAGCCGGCGGGGGCCCTTCGAACACCGGGGAGCTGTTTTTT. The chain is built from TRBV28 and TRBJ2-2; tentatively, D is TRBD2 (7 bases). The CDR3 extends over 19 amino acids. Trimming removed 5 bases at V and 0 bases at J, with 22 bases between. In germline, CDR1 is MDHEN, CDR2 SYDVKM.

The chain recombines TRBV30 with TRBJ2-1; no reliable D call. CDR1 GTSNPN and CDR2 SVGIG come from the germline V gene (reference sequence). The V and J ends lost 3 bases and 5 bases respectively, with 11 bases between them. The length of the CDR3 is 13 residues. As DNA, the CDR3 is TGTGCCTGGAGCCCCTGGCAGAACAATGAGCAGTTCTTC. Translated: CAWSPWQNNEQFF.